Below are 15 T cell receptor beta chains sequenced from a single sample in a study of early T cells in non-severe SARS-CoV-2 infection. TCRdb ran MiXCR on the 5' RACE reads and lists one entry per CDR3 protein. This sample yields approximately 99,000 distinct CDR3 sequences, of which roughly 12% are seen a single time; approximately 3.1% belongs to the top ten. Input material: whole blood. Every receptor here comes from an adult who was a healthcare worker with PCR-confirmed SARS-CoV-2 infection or an uninfected control (not recorded which).

J is TRBJ2-7 and V is TRBV10-3, with 8 bases identical to TRBD1. J was trimmed by 9 bases and V by 7 bases; bases with no gene match: 8. The CDR3 is 12 amino acids. CDR1 and CDR2 from the germline V gene are ENHRY and SYGVKD. Here the CDR3 reads CAINSGQGAQYF. The CDR3 DNA reads TGTGCCATCAATTCAGGACAGGGTGCGCAGTACTTC.

This clonotype was detected many times. This chain joins TRBV6-2 or TRBV6-3 and TRBJ2-6, with D possibly matching TRBD1 (6 bases). The CDR3 consists of 18 residues. V shed 8 bases and J shed 0 bases, with 20 bases lying between them. Germline values: CDR1 MNHEY, CDR2 SVGEGT. The CDR3 DNA is TGTGCCAGCGGAAATCGACAGGCCCTGGTCTCTGGGGCCAACGTCCTGACTTTC. This codes for CASGNRQALVSGANVLTF.

This clonotype was seen a handful of times. The J gene is TRBJ2-2, the V gene TRBV10-3; D gene ambiguous. Trimming took 8 bases from V and 2 from J, leaving 6 bases between them. Germline CDR1 is ENHRY and CDR2 is SYGVKD. The CDR3 consists of 12 residues. The CDR3 sequence is CAIQYNTGELFF. In nucleotides, the CDR3 is TGTGCCATCCAGTATAACACCGGGGAGCTGTTTTTT.

With regard to this clonotype: A much bigger clone sits one base away, suggesting this may be a read error. The chain has TRBV27 and TRBJ2-7; a weak D match, TRBD2 (6 bases). The V gene's germline CDR1 is MNHEY and CDR2 SMNVEV (reference sequence). This CDR3 has 11 residues. The CDR3 reads CVSGPGYEQYF. DNA of the CDR3: TGTGTCAGCGGGCCGGGGTACGAGCAGTACTTC.

This clonotype was detected a few times. The chain combines TRBV12-3 or TRBV12-4 with TRBJ1-5; D unresolved. Trimming pared 6 bases from V and 7 bases from J, leaving 16 bases between. CDR3 length equals 14 residues. CDR3 protein: CASSRDREDQPQHF. The CDR3 coding sequence is TGTGCCAGCAGCCGCGATCGGGAGGACCAGCCCCAGCATTTT.

This clonotype was counted between two and nine times. The chain links TRBV20-1 to TRBJ2-3, with 10 bases lining up with TRBD2. Germline CDR1 reads DFQATT; CDR2 reads SNEGSKA (reference sequence). Germline trimming cut 5 bases from V and 2 bases from J; bases unmatched to any gene: 4. CDR3 size: 14 residues. The CDR3 bases are TGCAGTGCTCACGGACTAGCGGTCACAGATACGCAGTATTTT. Translated, it gives CSAHGLAVTDTQYF.

This rearrangement joins TRBV28 to TRBJ2-2; a possible D gene is TRBD2 (6 bases). CDR3 length: 15 residues. Germline CDR1 and CDR2: MDHEN and SYDVKM. Trimming stripped 10 bases from V and 2 bases from J, with 17 bases between. The CDR3 nucleotides read TGTGCCACAAAACTAGCTAATTTAAACACCGGGGAGCTGTTTTTT. This codes for CATKLANLNTGELFF.

This clonotype appeared many times. The rearrangement joins TRBV11-2 to TRBJ2-5; D is possibly TRBD1 (6 bases). The CDR3 is 15 residues long. The germline V gene has CDR1 SGHAT and CDR2 FQNNGV. V lost 1 base and J 0 bases, leaving 9 bases between the germline ends. The DNA of the CDR3 is TGTGCCAGCAGCTTAGTGCAGGGGTACCAAGAGACCCAGTACTTC. Protein product: CASSLVQGYQETQYF.

This clonotype showed up just a few times. The chain combines TRBV11-2 with TRBJ1-6; possibly TRBD1 for D (6 bases). The CDR3 is made up of 16 amino acids. Germline CDR1 reads SGHAT; CDR2 reads FQNNGV. V was clipped by 4 bases and J by 12 bases, with 22 bases between them. The CDR3 region is CASSSDGGLPIGPLHF. The CDR3 nucleotides read TGTGCCAGCAGCTCCGATGGGGGGCTGCCTATAGGACCCCTCCACTTT.

This clonotype was detected many times. The chain couples TRBV20-1 to TRBJ2-3, with 9 bases fitting TRBD2. This CDR3 has 16 amino acids. Germline CDR1 DFQATT, CDR2 SNEGSKA (reference sequence). The trim removed 0 bases at V and 0 bases at J, leaving 4 bases unmatched. CDR3 region: CSARDSGLASTDTQYF. The CDR3 DNA sequence: TGCAGTGCTAGAGACTCGGGACTAGCAAGCACAGATACGCAGTATTTT.

There are many counts of this clonotype. The rearrangement links TRBV29-1 to TRBJ1-2; TRBD1 matches at 7 bases. CDR3 length: 11 residues. The J segment lost 13 bases and the V segment lost 7 bases, leaving 12 bases of the junction unmatched. Germline V lookup: CDR1 SQVTM, CDR2 ANQGSEA. CDR3 in amino acids: CSAGSPQGGTF. The CDR3, as DNA: TGCAGCGCAGGCTCCCCCCAGGGGGGCACCTTC. The whole variable domain, remainder taken from reference TRBV29-1 and TRBJ1-2, is SAVISQKPSRDICQRGTSLTIQCQVDSQVTMMFWYRQQPGQSLTLIATANQGSEATYESGFVIDKFPISRPNLTFSTLTVSNMSPEDSSIYLCSAGSPQGGTFGSGTRLTVV.

A few counts support this clonotype. J is TRBJ2-1 and V is TRBV9; D is uncertain. This CDR3 comprises 16 residues. V was clipped by 0 bases and J by 2 bases, with 12 bases between them. The germline CDR1 and CDR2 sequences are SGDLS and YYNGEE. The CDR3 DNA is TGTGCCAGCAGCGTAGACCCATCCCCAACCTACAATGAGCAGTTCTTC. It specifies CASSVDPSPTYNEQFF.

In the case of this clonotype: A much more abundant neighbour one base away suggests this may be a read error. The CDR3 does not close with the conserved phenylalanine or tryptophan, likely indicating a read error. J is TRBJ2-7 and V is TRBV14; no definite D call. Germline loops: CDR1 SGHDN, CDR2 FVKESK. This CDR3 has 14 amino acids. CDR3: CASSRYDSLVEQYS. As DNA, the CDR3 is TGCGCCAGCAGCCGCTATGACTCATTGGTCGAGCAGTACTCC.

Ten or more counts support this clonotype. The rearrangement uses TRBV18 and TRBJ1-1, with D possibly being TRBD1 (5 bases). CDR3 length: 15 residues. Trimming pared 1 base from V and 1 base from J, leaving 10 bases between. Germline V CDR1 and CDR2: KGHSH, LQKENI. This chain's CDR3 is CASSPLRGTNTEAFF. The CDR3 region has the DNA TGTGCCAGCTCACCACTGAGGGGTACGAACACTGAAGCTTTCTTT.

This rearrangement joins TRBV12-3 or TRBV12-4 to TRBJ1-2, with D perhaps TRBD1 (5 bases). V was cut by 5 bases and J by 4 bases, with 8 bases left in between. The CDR3 runs to 12 residues. In DNA form, the CDR3 reads TGTGCCAGCAGTCCGGGACGCTATGGCTACACCTTC. This codes for CASSPGRYGYTF.